The 26 T cell receptor beta chains below come from one sample, sequenced in a study of T cell responses to AZD1222 COVID-19 vaccine. The repertoire was sequenced with immunoSEQ multiplex PCR; TCRdb's copy has only in-frame clones and lacks some. Of around 110,000 clones detected, roughly 88% appear once; the ten largest clones hold over 7.5%. The sample was peripheral blood, taken on day 0 of AZD1222 vaccination. These receptors originate from an adult in good health.

The rearrangement uses TRBV12-3 or TRBV12-4 and TRBJ1-1; no firm D call. Trimming stripped 1 base from V and 5 bases from J, with 8 bases between. The CDR3 has 13 amino acids. This CDR3 reads CASSLVAFTEAFF. In DNA, the CDR3 is TGTGCCAGCAGTTTAGTCGCCTTTACTGAAGCTTTCTTT.

V gene TRBV6-2 or TRBV6-3 combines with J gene TRBJ2-1; D not certain. Deletions cut 6 bases from V and 0 bases from J, with 12 bases between. CDR1 is MNHEY and CDR2 is SVGEGT in the germline V gene. The CDR3 totals 15 residues. DNA of the CDR3: TGTGCCAGCAGCCGGACGTTTAGCTCCTACAATGAGCAGTTCTTC. Translated, it gives CASSRTFSSYNEQFF.

The gene calls are TRBV10-3 and TRBJ1-1; TRBD1 matches 8 bases. The junction had 10 bases not matched to a gene; V was cut back by 6 bases and J by 1 base. The CDR3 spans 16 residues. Germline assignment: CDR1 ENHRY and CDR2 SYGVKD. The CDR3 DNA reads as TGTGCCATCAGCCCCAGTATGGACAGGGAGAACACTGAAGCTTTCTTT. As protein: CAISPSMDRENTEAFF.

This clone was counted once. V is TRBV6-2 or TRBV6-3 and J is TRBJ1-2; D unresolved. Germline CDR1 MNHEY, CDR2 SVGEGT. The V end was cut by 3 bases, the J end by 9 bases, with 11 bases between. This CDR3 comprises 12 residues. Here the CDR3 DNA reads TGTGCCAGCAGTTATACCGATGCAAGCTACACCTTC. This codes for CASSYTDASYTF.

In this sample, this clone turned up a few times. The V and J genes are TRBV15 and TRBJ1-3; 7 bases are shared with TRBD1. The germline V gene encodes CDR1 LNHNV and CDR2 YYDKDF (reference sequence). V lost 4 bases and J lost 3; bases outside the gene matches: 9. There are 16 residues in the CDR3. This chain's CDR3 is CATSTRKTGFGNTIYF. The CDR3 nucleotides are TGTGCCACCAGCACCCGCAAGACAGGGTTTGGAAACACCATATATTTT.

The rearrangement uses TRBV7-9 and TRBJ1-1; 8 bases line up with TRBD1. CDR1 and CDR2 (germline): SEHNR, FQNEAQ (reference sequence). With V trimmed by 3 bases and J by 5 bases, 8 bases remained unmatched. This CDR3 comprises 15 residues. DNA for the CDR3: TGTGCCAGCAGCTTCCCCCAGGGGGCGCAGACTGAAGCTTTCTTT. Amino acids: CASSFPQGAQTEAFF.

The genes are TRBV5-6 and TRBJ2-7, with D possibly TRBD1 on 5 matching bases. This CDR3 is 13 amino acids long. Germline values: CDR1 SGHDT, CDR2 YYEEEE. Trimming took 0 bases from V and 3 from J, leaving 7 bases between them. The CDR3 protein is CASSLEGLYEQYF. The CDR3, as DNA: TGTGCCAGCAGCTTGGAGGGGCTCTACGAGCAGTACTTC. The entire variable domain, with the rest obtained from reference TRBV5-6 and TRBJ2-7, is as follows: DAGVTQSPTHLIKTRGQQVTLRCSPKSGHDTVSWYQQALGQGPQFIFQYYEEEERQRGNFPDRFSGHQFPNYSSELNVNALLLGDSALYLCASSLEGLYEQYFGPGTRLTVT.

This sequence joins TRBV4-3 and TRBJ2-7, with TRBD1 identical over 10 bases. CDR1 and CDR2 (germline): LGHNA, YSLEER. The CDR3 extends over 15 amino acids. Trimming removed 0 bases from V and 3 bases from J; junction bases left unmatched: 2. The CDR3 protein is CASSQETGGFYEQYF. In DNA form, the CDR3 reads TGCGCCAGCAGCCAAGAGACAGGGGGCTTCTACGAGCAGTACTTC.

V usage is TRBV9 and J usage is TRBJ1-2, with 9 bases fitting TRBD1. CDR1 is SGDLS and CDR2 is YYNGEE in the germline V gene. The ends lost 1 base at V and 5 bases at J; junction bases unmatched: 3. This CDR3 has 14 amino acids. The DNA of the CDR3 is TGTGCCAGCAGCGTATCGGACAGGGGTTATGGCTACACCTTC. Translated: CASSVSDRGYGYTF. Combining the CDR3 with reference TRBV9 and TRBJ1-2 gives the whole variable domain DSGVTQTPKHLITATGQRVTLRCSPRSGDLSVYWYQQSLDQGLQFLIQYYNGEERAKGNILERFSAQQFPDLHSELNLSSLELGDSALYFCASSVSDRGYGYTFGSGTRLTVV.

This chain joins TRBV7-7 and TRBJ2-7; TRBD2 agrees at 15 bases. Germline V gene sequence: CDR1 SSHAT, CDR2 FNYEAQ (reference sequence). CDR3 length: 22 residues. The J segment lost 4 bases and the V segment lost 1 base, leaving 20 bases of the junction unmatched. The CDR3 region has the DNA TGTGCCAGCAGCTTAGTATTTAGAAGGACTAGCGGGAGGGCTCGACCTGTTTACGAGCAGTACTTC. Its translation is CASSLVFRRTSGRARPVYEQYF.

The table lists this clone with a few counts. The genes are TRBV20-1 and TRBJ1-5; a weak D match, TRBD1 (5 bases). Germline lookup yields CDR1 DFQATT and CDR2 SNEGSKA (reference sequence). The CDR3 is 16 amino acids. Trimming left V 4 bases short and J 2 bases short, with 18 bases between. CDR3 coding DNA: TGCAGTGCTATTGACAGTTCTAAAGGGGGCAATCAGCCCCAGCATTTT. Translation: CSAIDSSKGGNQPQHF.

The rearrangement uses TRBV28 and TRBJ1-2; TRBD1 matches 11 bases. The CDR3 length is 14 residues. J was trimmed by 7 bases and V by 2 bases; bases with no gene match: 3. CDR1 is MDHEN, CDR2 SYDVKM, per germline. CDR3: CASSLAGQGVGYTF. The CDR3 region has the DNA TGTGCCAGCAGTTTAGCGGGACAGGGGGTTGGCTACACCTTC.

This chain uses TRBV4-2 with TRBJ1-4; tentatively, D is TRBD1 (6 bases). The CDR3 length is 15 residues. V lost 5 bases and J lost 6, with 16 bases in between. The germline V gene has CDR1 LGHNA and CDR2 YNFKEQ. The CDR3 is CASSDRRGLDEKLFF. In nucleotides, the CDR3 is TGTGCCAGCAGCGACCGCAGGGGCTTGGATGAAAAACTGTTTTTT.

This clone occurred once. This chain joins TRBV6-5 and TRBJ1-3, with D possibly being TRBD1 (5 bases). This CDR3 spans 13 amino acids. Deletions cut 7 bases from V and 4 bases from J, with 11 bases between. The germline CDR1 and CDR2 sequences are MNHEY and SVGAGI. The CDR3 DNA reads TGTGCCAGCAATTGGGGGGGAGGAAACACCATATATTTT. It encodes CASNWGGGNTIYF.

The J gene is TRBJ2-5, the V gene TRBV6-2 or TRBV6-3; 7 nucleotides agree with TRBD1. CDR3 length: 15 residues. Germline V gene lookup returns CDR1 MNHEY and CDR2 SVGEGT. V gave up 3 bases and J gave up 1 base; unmatched junction bases: 5. CDR3 sequence reads: CASSYRTGSQETQYF. Here the CDR3 DNA reads TGTGCCAGCAGTTATAGGACAGGCAGCCAAGAGACCCAGTACTTC.

The V call is TRBV5-4, the J call TRBJ2-5; maybe TRBD1 (6 bases). Germline V CDR1 and CDR2: SGHNT, YYREEE (reference sequence). This CDR3 is 14 amino acids long. CDR3 residues: CALHSGTSQETQYF. CDR3 nucleotide sequence: TGTGCGCTGCATTCGGGGACATCTCAAGAGACCCAGTACTTC.

CDR3 loop: CASSSGAATYGYTF. CDR3 nucleotides: TGTGCCAGCAGTTCGGGCGCAGCCACATATGGCTACACCTTC. The chain carries TRBV28 and TRBJ1-2; D uncertain. This CDR3 has 14 amino acids. V lost 4 bases to trimming and J lost 5 bases, with 14 bases between them. Germline-derived CDR1 and CDR2 are MDHEN and SYDVKM.

The genes are TRBV7-2 and TRBJ2-7; 9 nucleotides line up with TRBD2. The CDR3 is 14 residues long. Germline assignment: CDR1 SGHTA and CDR2 FQGNSA. J was trimmed by 6 bases and V by 5 bases; bases with no gene match: 8. The CDR3 region has the DNA TGTGCCAGCAGCCTTGGACTAGCGAGCCTCGAGCAGTACTTC. Protein: CASSLGLASLEQYF.

This clone was detected only once. The chain carries TRBV3-1 (or the pseudogene TRBV3-2) and TRBJ2-7; D unclear. From germline, CDR1 is LGHDT and CDR2 YNNKEL (reference sequence). CDR3 length equals 12 residues. The V end lost 0 bases, the J end lost 5 bases, and 5 bases lay between the germline ends. The CDR3 is CASSQDNHEQYF. The DNA of the CDR3 is TGTGCCAGCAGCCAAGATAACCACGAGCAGTACTTC.

V is TRBV12-3 or TRBV12-4 and J is TRBJ2-1; D unresolved. This CDR3 is 13 amino acids long. Trimming took off 2 bases at V and 5 bases at J, with 7 bases between the two ends. The CDR3 is CASSLSLNNEQFF. In DNA form, the CDR3 reads TGTGCCAGCAGTTTATCTCTGAACAATGAGCAGTTCTTC.

The chain uses TRBV10-1 and TRBJ1-2; TRBD1 aligns across 8 bases. V lost 2 bases to trimming and J lost 3 bases; unmatched junction nucleotides: 2. This CDR3 is built from 14 residues. Looked up from germline, CDR1 is WNHNN and CDR2 is SYGVQD (reference sequence). The CDR3 nucleotides read TGCGCCAGCAGTGAGGACAGGGGCGACTATGGCTACACCTTC. This codes for CASSEDRGDYGYTF.

V gene TRBV27 combines with J gene TRBJ1-5; D is perhaps TRBD1 (6 bases). Trimming removed 5 bases at V and 3 bases at J, with 20 bases between. CDR3 length: 17 amino acids. Germline-derived CDR1 and CDR2 are MNHEY and SMNVEV (reference sequence). The CDR3 region has the DNA TGTGCCAGCAGTCTCCGGGGGGCAGGGGAATTCAATCAGCCCCAGCATTTT. This codes for CASSLRGAGEFNQPQHF.

This sequence joins TRBV6-5 and TRBJ1-1; D ambiguous. The CDR3 has 13 residues. CDR1 is MNHEY, CDR2 SVGAGI, per germline. The V end lost 6 bases, the J end lost 1 base, and 9 bases lay between the germline ends. This CDR3 is CASSHQENTEAFF. CDR3 sequence (DNA): TGTGCCAGCAGCCATCAGGAGAACACTGAAGCTTTCTTT.

The chain employs TRBV18 and TRBJ2-1; the D gene is possibly TRBD2 (5 bases). The CDR3 is made up of 14 amino acids. V lost 2 bases and J 7 bases, leaving 12 bases between the germline ends. Germline loops: CDR1 KGHSH, CDR2 LQKENI. The CDR3 loop reads CASSPASLENEQFF. DNA of the CDR3: TGTGCCAGCTCACCAGCTAGCTTAGAAAATGAGCAGTTCTTC.

The V and J genes are TRBV7-6 and TRBJ1-1, with 8 bases fitting TRBD1. Germline loops: CDR1 SGHVS, CDR2 FNYEAQ. This CDR3 has 12 residues. J lost 10 bases, V lost 4 bases, and 5 bases had no gene match. The CDR3 sequence: CASSSGQVVAFF. In nucleotides, the CDR3 is TGTGCCAGCAGCTCGGGACAGGTAGTAGCTTTCTTT.

V is TRBV7-2 and J is TRBJ1-3; D might be TRBD1 (5 bases). V lost 4 bases to trimming and J lost 0 bases, with 10 bases between them. CDR1 and CDR2 (germline): SGHTA, FQGNSA. CDR3 length: 15 residues. The CDR3 nucleotides are TGTGCCAGCAGCTCCCAAGGGGACTCTGGAAACACCATATATTTT. It translates to CASSSQGDSGNTIYF.